Each of the 24 T cell receptor beta chains below was sequenced from the same sample in a study of T cells in Graves' hyperthyroidism and ophthalmopathy. TCR beta CDR3 region amplification was performed from RNA transcripts. RT-PCR in the first round (using the HTBI primer set) targeted the TCR CDR3. TCRdb itself ran the multiplex PCR reads through MiXCR, one entry per CDR3 protein. The sample consists of 250,000 or so distinct CDR3 sequences, 15% of them appearing once. Sequencing was done on a sample of blood. The origin of the receptors is a woman aged 50 to 60 with Graves' hyperthyroidism that later progressed to Graves' ophthalmopathy.

This clonotype has a handful of counts. DNA of the CDR3: TGTGCCACCAGTGAAAGTGGGAGGGTAGCTTTCTTT. Translating it yields CATSESGRVAFF. V usage is TRBV24-1 and J usage is TRBJ1-1, with no clear D. This CDR3 has 12 amino acids. Germline CDR1 reads KGHDR; CDR2 reads SFDVKD. Trimming pared 4 bases from V and 10 bases from J, leaving 12 bases between.

This clonotype was recorded many times. This chain joins TRBV28 and TRBJ2-2; no definite D call. The V gene lost 2 bases and the J gene lost 12 bases, with 16 bases spanning the gap. The CDR3 covers 14 residues. CDR1 and CDR2 from the germline V gene are MDHEN and SYDVKM. CDR3 bases: TGTGCCAGCAGTTTAGATGGGTGGCGGAGCCAGCTGTTTTTT. Translating it yields CASSLDGWRSQLFF.

This clonotype has at least ten counts. The CDR3 spells CASSQEAPNQPQHF. The CDR3, as DNA: TGTGCCAGCAGCCAGGAGGCGCCTAATCAGCCCCAGCATTTT. The chain is built from TRBV2 and TRBJ1-5; no reliable D call. This CDR3 contains 14 residues. Germline V gene lookup returns CDR1 SNHLY and CDR2 FYNNEI. V lost 6 bases and J lost 4, with 13 bases in between.

Of note for this clonotype: A clone one base away is much larger, so this may be a read error. The CDR3: CASSSQANQPQHF. DNA of the CDR3: TGCGCCAGCAGCTCGCAGGCCAATCAGCCCCAGCATTTT. The genes are TRBV5-1 and TRBJ1-5, with no clear D. Germline values: CDR1 SGHRS, CDR2 YFSETQ. V lost 3 bases to trimming and J lost 3 bases, with 7 bases between them. The CDR3 runs 13 residues.

This clonotype was detected only a few times. The CDR3 nucleotides read TGTGCCAGCAGTTCGCGACCCCGCACAGATACGCAGTATTTT. Its protein is CASSSRPRTDTQYF. The chain couples TRBV27 to TRBJ2-3; no clear D. This CDR3 has 14 amino acids. V lost 4 bases to trimming and J lost 1 base, with 9 bases between them. CDR1 is MNHEY and CDR2 is SMNVEV in the germline V gene (reference sequence).

This clonotype was seen repeatedly, ten times or more. The chain recombines TRBV14 with TRBJ2-5, with D hard to call. Germline V gene data show CDR1 as SGHDN and CDR2 as FVKESK. CDR3 length: 14 residues. V was pared by 3 bases and J by 4 bases, with 12 bases between. In DNA, the CDR3 is TGTGCCAGCAGCCACGTAGACCCGGGAGAGACCCAGTACTTC. Protein product: CASSHVDPGETQYF.

This clonotype was recorded many times. J is TRBJ1-2 and V is TRBV3-1; D not resolved. Trimming left V 1 base short and J 8 bases short, with 11 bases between. CDR3 size: 13 residues. The germline gives CDR1 LGHDT, CDR2 YNNKEL (reference sequence). This CDR3 is CASSQVGGSGYTF. The CDR3 region has the DNA TGTGCCAGCAGCCAAGTGGGCGGGAGCGGCTACACCTTC.

This clonotype was seen at least ten times. This chain connects TRBV28 to TRBJ1-5; possibly TRBD1 for D (5 bases). The germline V gene encodes CDR1 MDHEN and CDR2 SYDVKM. V lost 3 bases to trimming and J lost 2 bases, with 20 bases between them. CDR3 length: 18 amino acids. The CDR3 DNA is TGTGCCAGCAGTTTTGGTCTTCGCAGGGTGATGGGCAATCAGCCCCAGCATTTT. The encoded protein is CASSFGLRRVMGNQPQHF.

This clonotype was detected ten times or more. The J gene is TRBJ1-5, the V gene TRBV20-1; 9 bases match TRBD1. Unmatched junction bases numbered 6, after V lost 4 bases and J lost 5 bases. Germline loops: CDR1 DFQATT, CDR2 SNEGSKA (reference sequence). CDR3 length equals 14 residues. CDR3 nucleotide sequence: TGCAGTGCTAATCTACAGGGGGCGCATCAGCCCCAGCATTTT. Translating it yields CSANLQGAHQPQHF.

This clonotype was seen only a few times. V and J are TRBV30 and TRBJ1-6; a weak D match, TRBD1 (5 bases). This CDR3 is 15 amino acids long. Germline V gene lookup returns CDR1 GTSNPN and CDR2 SVGIG (reference sequence). Trimming stripped 3 bases from V and 8 bases from J, with 17 bases between. The chain's CDR3 is CAWRYPPGPYSPLHF. CDR3 sequence (DNA): TGTGCCTGGAGGTACCCCCCAGGGCCGTATTCACCCCTCCACTTT. Using reference TRBV30 and TRBJ1-6 for the parts outside the CDR3, the full variable domain is SQTIHQWPATLVQPVGSPLSLECTVEGTSNPNLYWYRQAAGRGLQLLFYSVGIGQISSEVPQNLSASRPQDRQFILSSKKLLLSDSGFYLCAWRYPPGPYSPLHFGNGTRLTVT.

The chain recombines TRBV10-2 with TRBJ2-4, with D perhaps matching TRBD1 or TRBD2 (5 bases each). The CDR3 runs to 15 residues. The germline gives CDR1 WSHSY, CDR2 SAAADI. The V end was cut by 8 bases, the J end by 4 bases, with 18 bases between. CDR3 nucleotide sequence: TGCGCCAGCGCCCGAGGGGCGGGCGATAAAAACATTCAGTACTTC. It encodes CASARGAGDKNIQYF.

This clonotype was seen at least ten times. The chain links TRBV10-3 to TRBJ2-7, with 7 positions matching TRBD1. The CDR3 is 13 amino acids. V shed 6 bases, J shed 3 bases, and the junction held 5 bases outside the gene matches. From germline, CDR1 is ENHRY and CDR2 SYGVKD. The CDR3 bases are TGTGCCATCAGAGGGACAGAGAACTACGAGCAGTACTTC. It translates to CAIRGTENYEQYF.

At least ten counts were recorded for this clonotype. The rearrangement joins TRBV2 to TRBJ2-3, with 14 nucleotides matching TRBD2. V shed 5 bases and J 6 bases; nucleotides not matched to a gene: 4. Germline loops: CDR1 SNHLY, CDR2 FYNNEI. CDR3 length equals 15 residues. For the CDR3, the DNA is TGTGCCAGCAGTCAGGGACTAGCGGGAGTGGATACGCAGTATTTT. Translating gives CASSQGLAGVDTQYF.

This clonotype was picked up many times. The chain links TRBV7-2 to TRBJ2-1, with TRBD2 matching over 10 bases. This CDR3 is built from 15 residues. Germline CDR1 reads SGHTA; CDR2 reads FQGNSA. V was clipped by 0 bases and J by 6 bases; unmatched bases: 2. The CDR3 DNA is TGTGCCAGCAGCTTAGCACTAGCGGGAAGCAATGAGCAGTTCTTC. Its protein is CASSLALAGSNEQFF.

The J gene is TRBJ2-7, the V gene TRBV6-6; D is unresolved. V lost 0 bases and J lost 4, with 4 bases in between. The germline V gene encodes CDR1 MNHNY and CDR2 SVGAGI (reference sequence). The CDR3 consists of 12 residues. The CDR3 region is CASSYSEYEQYF. The CDR3 region has the DNA TGTGCCAGCAGTTACTCGGAATACGAGCAGTACTTC.

This clonotype was picked up many times. CDR3 in DNA: TGTGCCAGCAGCCCAATTTTAGCGGAGGGGGGAGAGACCCAGTACTTC. Its protein product is CASSPILAEGGETQYF. V usage is TRBV7-9 and J usage is TRBJ2-5; D might be TRBD1 or TRBD2, each matching 6 bases. Trimming stripped 5 bases from V and 4 bases from J, with 20 bases between. The CDR3 has 16 amino acids. Germline V gene lookup returns CDR1 SEHNR and CDR2 FQNEAQ (reference sequence). The full variable domain, completed using reference TRBV7-9 and TRBJ2-5, is DTGVSQNPRHKITKRGQNVTFRCDPISEHNRLYWYRQTLGQGPEFLTYFQNEAQLEKSRLLSDRFSAERPKGSFSTLEIQRTEQGDSAMYLCASSPILAEGGETQYFGPGTRLLVL.

The V and J genes are TRBV28 and TRBJ1-2; maybe TRBD1 (6 bases). Germline loops: CDR1 MDHEN, CDR2 SYDVKM. The ends were cut back, 6 bases at V and 2 bases at J, with 19 bases in the middle. The CDR3 extends over 16 amino acids. CDR3: CASRGGGLLLNYGYTF. The CDR3 coding sequence is TGTGCCAGCAGGGGGGGGGGGCTGCTCCTAAACTATGGCTACACCTTC.

This clonotype was observed a few times. The chain recombines TRBV24-1 with TRBJ2-3, with D perhaps assigned TRBD1 or TRBD2 (5 bases each). The germline V gene encodes CDR1 KGHDR and CDR2 SFDVKD. The CDR3 loop spans 18 amino acids. V lost 4 bases to trimming and J lost 0 bases, with 19 bases between them. The CDR3 DNA reads as TGTGCCACCAGTGAACCATCCTCCCGGGACCCAAGCACAGATACGCAGTATTTT. Residues: CATSEPSSRDPSTDTQYF.

Worth noting for this clonotype: A much larger clone differs from this one at a single base, so this may be a read error. The chain is built from TRBV28 and TRBJ2-3; D gene uncertain. CDR1 is MDHEN, CDR2 SYDVKM, per germline. This CDR3 comprises 14 residues. Deletions cut 2 bases from V and 4 bases from J, with 10 bases between. In nucleotides, the CDR3 is TGTGCCAGCAGTTTAACCAGCGTGGCAGATACGCAGTATTTT. As protein: CASSLTSVADTQYF.

This clonotype showed up just a few times. The rearrangement links TRBV4-1 to TRBJ2-1, with 10 nucleotides matching TRBD2. V trimming: 0 bases; J trimming: 2 bases; junction bases outside the gene matches: 16. The germline CDR1 and CDR2 sequences are MGHRA and YSYEKL. The CDR3 length is 21 residues. CDR3 nucleotide sequence: TGCGCCAGCAGCCAAGAGCCGGGACAGGTTAGCGGGAGGCCTGCCTACAATGAGCAGTTCTTC. This translates into CASSQEPGQVSGRPAYNEQFF.

Ten or more counts support this clonotype. The chain couples TRBV7-3 to TRBJ2-7; TRBD1 aligns across 9 bases. V lost 2 bases to trimming and J lost 4 bases; unmatched junction nucleotides: 0. The CDR3 loop spans 13 amino acids. Germline-derived CDR1 and CDR2 are SGHTA and FQGTGA. CDR3 nucleotides: TGTGCCAGCAGCTTAGGGACAGGGTACGAGCAGTACTTC. Translation gives CASSLGTGYEQYF.

This clonotype was counted once. Since a much larger clone is just one base distant, this may be a read error. V is TRBV29-1 and J is TRBJ2-7; 7 bases map to TRBD1. The length of the CDR3 is 14 residues. V lost 7 bases to trimming and J lost 2 bases; unmatched junction nucleotides: 11. Germline loops: CDR1 SQVTM, CDR2 ANQGSEA. DNA for the CDR3: TGCAGCGCTGCCCGGGACAGCCTTACCTACGAGCAGTACTTC. Translating it yields CSAARDSLTYEQYF.

This clonotype was seen at least ten times. V usage is TRBV18 and J usage is TRBJ2-3, with D perhaps matching TRBD1 (5 bases). The CDR3 has 14 amino acids. Trimming pared 2 bases from V and 6 bases from J, leaving 12 bases between. CDR1 KGHSH and CDR2 LQKENI come from the germline V gene. In nucleotides, the CDR3 is TGTGCCAGCTCACCAAGTAGGGGCGACGATACGCAGTATTTT. This sequence encodes CASSPSRGDDTQYF.

This clonotype was recorded only once. This may stem from a read error, because a much larger clone lies one nucleotide away. This chain connects TRBV11-2 to TRBJ1-4, with a tentative D call TRBD1 (6 bases). CDR1 and CDR2 (germline): SGHAT, FQNNGV. Trimming took 4 bases from V and 10 from J, leaving 19 bases between them. CDR3 length: 15 residues. Here the CDR3 reads CASSSGAGLRGKLFF. The CDR3 DNA reads TGTGCCAGCAGCTCCGGGGCTGGGCTCAGGGGAAAACTGTTTTTT.